The clone carrying this TCR beta chain was seen only a few times. Its antigen is as yet unknown. This record comes from a study of CD8 T cells in ankylosing spondylitis. Overall study findings and caveats: About 8 highly homologous variants made up a TCR beta motif, and this motif appeared characteristic of ankylosing spondylitis blood. In peripheral blood, disease-linked CD8+ clones occurred at relatively low frequencies. Clones linked to disease were reported to show significant enrichment in matched ankylosing spondylitis synovial fluid.

One entry per CDR3 protein results from TCRdb running MiXCR on the 5' RACE reads. Of 350,000 to 550,000 distinct CDR3 sequences in the sample, about 24% were seen once. CDR3 size: 16 residues. The V and J ends lost 0 bases and 7 bases respectively, with 18 bases between them. Germline-derived CDR1 and CDR2 are MNHEY and SVGAGI. Source material: blood, either unsorted or a sorted T cell fraction (not recorded which). This clonotype originated in a male donor with ankylosing spondylitis. J is TRBJ1-2 and V is TRBV6-5, with D possibly TRBD1 on 6 matching bases. In DNA, the CDR3 is TGTGCCAGCAGTTACTCCCCGACAGGAGTTGAGAGTGGCTACACCTTC. Protein: CASSYSPTGVESGYTF.